This section outlines one T cell receptor beta chain sequence together with its context. Its target is unknown. These data come from a study of T cells in localized non-small cell lung cancer. Study-wide points: It remains possible that heterogeneity exists, since only one tumor region was sequenced. Highest T cell clonality was seen in uninvolved adjacent lung, surpassing that measured in tumor. In adjacent lung appeared a median around 62 of the top 100 tumor clones. A denser population of T cells in blood accompanied longer overall survival.

TCRdb keeps only in-frame clones here, not all; method: immunoSEQ multiplex PCR. The sample comprises fewer than 25,000 clones, roughly 90% of which are singletons, and about 15% rests with the top ten. The origin of this receptor is a man between 35 and 75 years old with stage III squamous cell lung carcinoma. The specimen was peripheral blood, collected before any cancer treatment.

CDR3 protein: CASSLGVDRTHTGELFF. CDR3 in DNA: TGTGCCAGCAGCTTAGGAGTTGACAGGACGCACACCGGGGAGCTGTTTTTT. The chain employs TRBV7-9 and TRBJ2-2; maybe TRBD1 (6 bases). Germline V lookup: CDR1 SEHNR, CDR2 FQNEAQ (reference sequence). The CDR3 spans 17 residues. The ends were cut back, 1 base at V and 3 bases at J, with 15 bases in the middle.